The T cell receptor (beta chain) described here comes from a study of cytomegalovirus exposure and HLA in healthy donors. General study findings and limits: Among TCR beta chains, those listed as cytomegalovirus-associated numbered under 200.

It was the approximately 120-subject validation cohort, separate from the approximately 700-subject first cohort, to which the donors belonged. In regard to this clone: Its specificity is unknown.

Trimming took 5 bases from V and 6 from J, leaving 10 bases between them. Germline V gene lookup returns CDR1 SGHTA and CDR2 FQGNSA. CDR3 size: 13 residues. Some clones are missing from TCRdb's copy, which holds only in-frame ones; the method was immunoSEQ multiplex PCR. The data show about 120,000 clones, around 89% seen once. The clonotype comes from a woman in her late teens or twenties in good health and CMV-seropositive. The sample consisted of PBMCs. The J gene is TRBJ2-2, the V gene TRBV7-2; D is unresolved. CDR3 sequence: CASSPVVSGELFF. The CDR3 DNA sequence: TGTGCCAGCAGCCCCGTCGTTTCCGGGGAGCTGTTTTTT.